What follows are 21 T cell receptor beta chains derived from one specimen sequenced in a study of T cell responses to AZD1222 COVID-19 vaccine (dated by TCRdb to the early 2020s). The library was built by means of the immunoSEQ multiplex PCR assay. The immuneACCESS repertoire file appears here via TCRdb, limited to in-frame rearrangements. These files lack a portion of the clones; in checked studies, under half of the deficit traces to unresolved V genes, and the cause of the others is not known. The sample has some 170,000 clones on record, 85% to 95% of them singletons. Together, the top ten hold under 6% of the sample. In light of the paper, this sample's time point label describes: about 28 days (+/-7) after the second vaccine dose. The sequencing used peripheral blood, collected 28 days after the second AZD1222 dose. These receptors all stem from an adult who received the AZD1222 COVID-19 vaccine.

This clone was seen just once. The chain carries TRBV29-1 and TRBJ2-7; 11 bases match TRBD2. Germline CDR1 reads SQVTM; CDR2 reads ANQGSEA. V lost 0 bases, J lost 4 bases, and 8 bases stayed unmatched. This CDR3 comprises 16 residues. CDR3 in amino acids: CSVEELALAGGYEQYF. CDR3 DNA: TGCAGCGTTGAAGAGCTGGCCCTAGCGGGAGGTTACGAGCAGTACTTC.

The V call is TRBV5-4, the J call TRBJ2-7; 8 bases align to TRBD1. The CDR3 spans 13 residues. Germline lookup yields CDR1 SGHNT and CDR2 YYREEE (reference sequence). The V segment lost 4 bases and the J segment 6 bases; nucleotides outside the gene matches: 6. This CDR3 reads CASSRQGPSEQYF. CDR3 sequence (DNA): TGTGCCAGCAGCCGACAGGGGCCGAGCGAGCAGTACTTC. Filled out from reference TRBV5-4 and TRBJ2-7, the complete variable domain reads ETGVTQSPTHLIKTRGQQVTLRCSSQSGHNTVSWYQQALGQGPQFIFQYYREEENGRGNFPPRFSGLQFPNYSSELNVNALELDDSALYLCASSRQGPSEQYFGPGTRLTVT.

This rearrangement joins TRBV9 to TRBJ1-1; 8 positions match TRBD1. Germline lookup yields CDR1 SGDLS and CDR2 YYNGEE. V was pared by 0 bases and J by 4 bases, with 5 bases of the junction left unmatched. The CDR3 extends over 15 amino acids. The CDR3 loop is CASSVDGQGSTEAFF. In DNA form, the CDR3 reads TGTGCCAGCAGCGTAGATGGACAGGGAAGCACTGAAGCTTTCTTT.

This chain joins TRBV10-2 and TRBJ1-1; D is uncertain. Germline V CDR1 and CDR2: WSHSY, SAAADI. The CDR3 spans 13 residues. V lost 6 bases and J lost 5, with 13 bases in between. The CDR3 sequence is CASSSQEGTEAFF. DNA of the CDR3: TGCGCCAGCAGCTCCCAGGAAGGTACTGAAGCTTTCTTT.

This chain joins TRBV30 and TRBJ1-1; TRBD1 matches at 9 bases. Germline V gene sequence: CDR1 GTSNPN, CDR2 SVGIG (reference sequence). The CDR3 contains 17 residues. V lost 3 bases to trimming and J lost 2 bases; unmatched junction nucleotides: 13. This chain's CDR3 is CAWSTTGTGFRNTEAFF. CDR3 sequence (DNA): TGTGCCTGGAGCACAACCGGGACAGGGTTTCGAAACACTGAAGCTTTCTTT. The full variable domain, its missing parts supplied by reference TRBV30 and TRBJ1-1, is SQTIHQWPATLVQPVGSPLSLECTVEGTSNPNLYWYRQAAGRGLQLLFYSVGIGQISSEVPQNLSASRPQDRQFILSSKKLLLSDSGFYLCAWSTTGTGFRNTEAFFGQGTRLTVV.

V usage is TRBV18 and J usage is TRBJ1-1; the D is unclear. Between the trimmed V and J ends, which lost 0 bases and 10 bases, there was a span of 12 bases. This CDR3 is built from 13 residues. Germline V gene data show CDR1 as KGHSH and CDR2 as LQKENI. The CDR3, as DNA: TGTGCCAGCTCACCACCGTCCAGCTTAGGAGCTTTCTTT. Its translation is CASSPPSSLGAFF. Looking up the rest from reference TRBV18 and TRBJ1-1 gives the full variable domain: NAGVMQNPRHLVRRRGQEARLRCSPMKGHSHVYWYRQLPEEGLKFMVYLQKENIIDESGMPKERFSAEFPKEGPSILRIQQVVRGDSAAYFCASSPPSSLGAFFGQGTRLTVV.

CDR3 bases: TGTGCCTGGGGGACAGGGACCCGGGAGACCCAGTACTTC. It specifies CAWGTGTRETQYF. The chain carries TRBV30 and TRBJ2-5; 9 bases are a match to TRBD1. Trimming took 5 bases from V and 5 from J; bases not matched to a gene: 6. The CDR3 is 13 amino acids. Germline-derived CDR1 and CDR2 are GTSNPN and SVGIG (reference sequence).

This clone was seen a handful of times. Other DNA sequences in the sample encode the same CDR3. V gene TRBV12-3 or TRBV12-4 combines with J gene TRBJ2-7, with D uncertain. Trimming removed 4 bases at V and 0 bases at J, with 1 base between. The CDR3 is 11 amino acids. CDR3 in DNA: TGTGCCAGCAGTTCCTCCTACGAGCAGTACTTC. Amino acids: CASSSSYEQYF.

The genes are TRBV18 and TRBJ1-5; a weak D match, TRBD1 (5 bases). The CDR3 has 15 residues. Germline V gene sequence: CDR1 KGHSH, CDR2 LQKENI. V was shortened by 3 bases and J by 5 bases, with 14 bases between the two germline ends. Here the CDR3 DNA reads TGTGCCAGCTCACCCGGGGACCTGGGCCATCAGCCCCAGCATTTT. Its protein product is CASSPGDLGHQPQHF.

The CDR3 bases are TGTGCCAGCAGCCAACACACTAGCGGTCCAGAGACCCAGTACTTC. Translated, it gives CASSQHTSGPETQYF. The chain is built from TRBV3-1 (or the pseudogene TRBV3-2) and TRBJ2-5; 8 positions match TRBD2. This CDR3 contains 15 residues. The germline gives CDR1 LGHDT, CDR2 YNNKEL (reference sequence). V lost 2 bases and J lost 4; bases outside the gene matches: 6.

The chain employs TRBV2 and TRBJ2-5; 12 bases line up with TRBD2. The V gene end was trimmed by 8 bases and the J gene end by 2 bases; junction bases not matched to a gene: 9. This CDR3 contains 16 residues. Germline V lookup: CDR1 SNHLY, CDR2 FYNNEI. CDR3 in amino acids: CASQPLTSGSQETQYF. The DNA for the CDR3 is TGTGCCAGCCAACCCTTGACTAGCGGGAGTCAAGAGACCCAGTACTTC.

The V gene is TRBV28, the J gene TRBJ2-1; perhaps TRBD1 as D (5 bases). V lost 2 bases and J 8 bases, leaving 10 bases between the germline ends. The CDR3 is made up of 13 amino acids. Germline assignment: CDR1 MDHEN and CDR2 SYDVKM. This chain's CDR3 is CASSLGQGHEQFF. In DNA form, the CDR3 reads TGTGCCAGCAGTTTAGGCCAGGGCCATGAGCAGTTCTTC.

This chain connects TRBV28 to TRBJ2-7, with D perhaps assigned TRBD1 or TRBD2 (5 bases each). Germline-derived CDR1 and CDR2 are MDHEN and SYDVKM. Trimming took off 5 bases at V and 2 bases at J, with 16 bases between the two ends. This CDR3 has 15 amino acids. DNA of the CDR3: TGTGCCAGCAGTGTCGGGACCCCCTCCGCCTACGAGCAGTACTTC. Translated: CASSVGTPSAYEQYF.

The genes are TRBV10-3 and TRBJ2-7; 11 bases are shared with TRBD2. The CDR3 covers 17 residues. The J segment lost 4 bases and the V segment lost 6 bases, leaving 14 bases of the junction unmatched. Per the germline V gene, CDR1 is ENHRY and CDR2 is SYGVKD. Here the CDR3 reads CAISGSGTSGSVYEQYF. DNA of the CDR3: TGTGCCATCAGCGGGAGCGGTACTAGCGGGAGTGTGTACGAGCAGTACTTC.

The chain employs TRBV4-2 and TRBJ1-6; TRBD1 matches 10 bases. The J segment lost 6 bases and the V segment lost 0 bases, leaving 5 bases of the junction unmatched. The CDR3 contains 17 residues. CDR1 is LGHNA, CDR2 YNFKEQ, per germline. The CDR3 DNA reads TGTGCCAGCAGCCAAGAAACATGGGACAGGGGTAATTCACCCCTCCACTTT. This encodes CASSQETWDRGNSPLHF.

The J gene is TRBJ2-1, the V gene TRBV24-1, with D uncertain. The CDR3 has 15 amino acids. Trimming removed 2 bases at V and 7 bases at J, with 14 bases between. Per the germline V gene, CDR1 is KGHDR and CDR2 is SFDVKD. DNA for the CDR3: TGTGCCACCAGTGATTCTGCCCCGTTGGGAAATGAGCAGTTCTTC. Protein sequence: CATSDSAPLGNEQFF.

The chain recombines TRBV30 with TRBJ2-1, with TRBD2 matching 11 bases. J lost 4 bases, V lost 5 bases, and 7 bases had no gene match. CDR3 size: 15 residues. Per the germline V gene, CDR1 is GTSNPN and CDR2 is SVGIG (reference sequence). The CDR3 protein is CAWARLAGLYNEQFF. The DNA for the CDR3 is TGTGCCTGGGCTAGACTAGCGGGGCTTTACAATGAGCAGTTCTTC.

The gene calls are TRBV4-1 and TRBJ1-6; TRBD1 might be the D (6 bases). This CDR3 region has 15 residues. In germline, CDR1 is MGHRA, CDR2 YSYEKL. V lost 1 base, J lost 13 bases, and 17 bases lay in between. The CDR3 bases are TGCGCCAGCAGCCAAGTCCAGGGAGGGGGATTCCCCCTCCACTTT. This encodes CASSQVQGGGFPLHF.

CDR3 protein: CASRPAWQENYGYTF. CDR3 sequence (DNA): TGTGCCAGTAGACCTGCGTGGCAGGAGAACTATGGCTACACCTTC. The chain links TRBV19 to TRBJ1-2; D is unresolved. Between the trimmed V and J ends, which lost 6 bases and 2 bases, there was a span of 16 bases. The V gene's germline CDR1 is LNHDA and CDR2 SQIVND (reference sequence). The CDR3 has 15 residues.

This clone came up once. The J gene is TRBJ1-1, the V gene TRBV5-1; D gene unclear. Germline V gene sequence: CDR1 SGHRS, CDR2 YFSETQ. Trimming removed 0 bases from V and 10 bases from J, with 10 bases in between. CDR3 length equals 12 residues. The chain's CDR3 is CASSLEGIGAFF. CDR3 DNA: TGCGCCAGCAGCTTGGAAGGGATCGGAGCTTTCTTT.

The chain carries TRBV28 and TRBJ2-2, with D possibly TRBD2 on 5 matching bases. The germline V and J ends were trimmed by 3 bases and 4 bases, with 15 bases remaining between them. CDR1 is MDHEN and CDR2 is SYDVKM in the germline V gene. CDR3 length: 16 amino acids. In DNA form, the CDR3 reads TGTGCCAGCAGTTTCGCCCCGGGGAGTCCCACCGGGGAGCTGTTTTTT. Its translation: CASSFAPGSPTGELFF.